This T cell receptor (beta chain) stems from a study of PD-1 blockade in classical Hodgkin lymphoma (dated by TCRdb to about 2020). As for the study more broadly: The study used CyTOF and TCR beta sequencing to define a peripheral blood immune signature of response to PD-1 blockade in classical Hodgkin lymphoma. General findings and caveats noted by the study authors: The study was limited to a single clinical trial cohort, and causes of repertoire differences, possibly disease activity or prior therapy, remained undefined. Baseline TCR diversity was reported to be lower in newly diagnosed patients than in healthy donors, and even lower in relapsed/refractory patients.

Trimming removed 1 base from V and 4 bases from J, leaving 11 bases between the germline ends. In the germline V gene, CDR1 corresponds to SGHVS and CDR2 to FNYEAQ. From the cysteine through the phenylalanine, the CDR3 covers 15 amino acids. This entry keeps only the CDR3 DNA: 45 bases, framed from base 1. This clone occurred a few times. Its antigen is unknown. No per-base quality is available; no much larger clone lies one base away. Genomic DNA was isolated using the Qiagen DNeasy kit from unsorted PBMCs as well as from negatively selected CD4+ and CD8+ fractions. Amplification of TCR beta CDR3 regions was done by immunoSEQ multiplex PCR with primers that anneal to V and J segments. Amplification bias was minimized using a synthetic immune receptor repertoire, and residual bias was removed computationally after sequencing. Regarding the original processing steps: Custom Python scripts were used to quantify repertoire diversity as the Shannon entropy index. Unsorted, CD4+ and CD8+ repertoires were analyzed separately, except in combined analyses where CD4+ and CD8+ sequences were merged in silico. Imported from immuneACCESS, the table was reduced by TCRdb to in-frame sequences with V and J called. These copies leave out some clones; in studies compared against another copy, an unresolved V gene accounts for under half, and the cause of the remainder is not known. D and trimming come from the DNA, and the V and J calls and clone size come from that table. Counted in this sample were 25,000 to 30,000 clones; roughly 92% of them appeared once. The ten largest clonotypes hold approximately 3.6% of the sample.

In the paper's terms, the time point label means: newly diagnosed, previously untreated cHL patient sample. PBMCs from patients with newly diagnosed, previously untreated classical Hodgkin lymphoma were sequenced as a comparison group for the relapsed/refractory trial patients. Peripheral blood was collected in 8 mL Vacutainer Cell Preparation Tubes, from which PBMCs were isolated by centrifugation and then cryopreserved. The sample was peripheral blood mononuclear cells (PBMCs). The source of this sequence is a human donor with classical Hodgkin lymphoma. The V and J genes are TRBV7-6 and TRBJ2-1; the best D guess is TRBD2, with 5 bases matching. This receptor has the CDR3 CASSLGGSRYNEQFF. The nucleotide sequence reads TGTGCCAGCAGCTTAGGTGGGAGTAGGTACAATGAGCAGTTCTTC. The full variable domain, completed from the reference TRBV7-6 and TRBJ2-1 proteins outside the CDR3, reads GAGVSQSPRYKVTKRGQDVALRCDPISGHVSLYWYRQALGQGPEFLTYFNYEAQQDKSGLPNDRFSAERPEGSISTLTIQRTEQRDSAMYRCASSLGGSRYNEQFFGPGTRLTVL.